This TCR beta chain was obtained from a study of blood T cell repertoires in COVID-19. Whole-study context: Samples taken during acute and convalescent COVID-19 were collected in the United States, Italy and Spain. T cells, B-cell-depleted T cells, or PBMCs supplied cDNA or gDNA.

Authors' methods: By means of reference gene primer amplification, nucleated cell counts were estimated. The table came from immunoSEQ multiplex PCR; TCRdb's copy has only in-frame clones and leaves some out. V and J calls and clone size follow that table, whereas D and trimming were derived from the DNA. The table includes 60,000 to 85,000 clones, roughly 70% detected once. This receptor was taken from a human donor with acute or convalescent COVID-19. The donor label of this sample is uncertain. The specimen was peripheral blood.

CDR3 nucleotide sequence: TGTGCCAGCAATAGCAGAGGCGGGGGCAATCAGCCCCAGCATTTT. It yields the protein CASNSRGGGNQPQHF. V and J are TRBV6-5 and TRBJ1-5; D not resolved. Germline CDR1 reads MNHEY; CDR2 reads SVGAGI. Trimming took off 7 bases at V and 2 bases at J, with 15 bases between the two ends. The CDR3 is made up of 15 amino acids.